What follows are 6 T cell receptor beta chains derived from one specimen sequenced in a study of blood T cell repertoires in COVID-19. Produced via immunoSEQ multiplex PCR; TCRdb's table is partial and in-frame only. The sample shows under 200,000 clones, about 82% of them seen only once. Specimen: peripheral blood. These receptors originate from a woman aged 25 to 39 with acute or convalescent COVID-19.

The J gene is TRBJ2-1, the V gene TRBV6-2 or TRBV6-3; 8 bases are a match to TRBD2. The CDR3 has 12 amino acids. The V gene end was trimmed by 6 bases and the J gene end by 10 bases; junction bases not matched to a gene: 5. CDR1 is MNHEY and CDR2 is SVGEGT in the germline V gene. CDR3 sequence reads: CASSSPSGEQFF. The CDR3 coding sequence is TGTGCCAGCAGCTCCCCTAGCGGGGAGCAGTTCTTC.

The V call is TRBV28, the J call TRBJ2-3; the D is unclear. CDR1 and CDR2 from the germline V gene are MDHEN and SYDVKM. V was trimmed by 4 bases and J by 7 bases, leaving 9 bases between them. The CDR3 is made up of 12 amino acids. Here the CDR3 reads CASSSPTHTQYF. In DNA form, the CDR3 reads TGTGCCAGCAGTTCCCCTACGCATACGCAGTATTTT.

This chain joins TRBV11-2 and TRBJ1-2, with D possibly matching TRBD1 (6 bases). The germline V gene encodes CDR1 SGHAT and CDR2 FQNNGV. The CDR3 extends over 14 amino acids. Trimming stripped 4 bases from V and 8 bases from J, with 17 bases between. The CDR3 region has the DNA TGTGCCAGCAGCTCGACAGGTATCGTCGGAGGCTACACCTTC. This translates into CASSSTGIVGGYTF.

As for this clone: Other DNA variants within this sample encode the same CDR3. V usage is TRBV28 and J usage is TRBJ2-7; D is unclear. The CDR3 consists of 13 residues. Trimming took 3 bases from V and 2 from J, leaving 8 bases between them. The germline gives CDR1 MDHEN, CDR2 SYDVKM. As DNA, the CDR3 is TGTGCCAGCAGTTTGGTTGGCCCCTACGAGCAGTACTTC. Translation gives CASSLVGPYEQYF.

The rearrangement links TRBV6-5 to TRBJ1-2; D is ambiguous. V lost 7 bases, J lost 4 bases, and 13 bases lay in between. Per germline, CDR1 MNHEY and CDR2 SVGAGI. This CDR3 comprises 13 residues. CDR3 region: CASTVIGSYGYTF. The CDR3 DNA reads as TGTGCCAGCACAGTCATTGGGAGCTATGGCTACACCTTC.

CDR3 region: CASSSGDRGINEKLFF. The CDR3 nucleotides are TGTGCCAGCAGCTCCGGGGACAGGGGGATTAATGAAAAACTGTTTTTT. This chain connects TRBV5-6 to TRBJ1-4; 11 bases agree with TRBD1. CDR1 is SGHDT and CDR2 is YYEEEE in the germline V gene. The CDR3 has 16 residues. V lost 3 bases and J lost 4; bases outside the gene matches: 5.